The present entry profiles one T cell receptor beta chain with its context. The clone's antigen remains unknown. Base-call qualities are not available, and no considerably larger clone is one nucleotide away. This entry is derived from a study of a mutant IDH1 vaccine in newly diagnosed glioma (dated by TCRdb to about 2021). A note on the overall study: In the chemotherapy-containing groups, vaccination started alongside temozolomide cycles, whereas in patients who had radiotherapy alone it started 4-6 weeks after radiotherapy. Of the approximately 34 patients who were treated, 62.5% were male and 37.5% were female, and the mean age was around 41 years. Prior to enrollment, patients had been given standard therapy consisting of radiotherapy alone, temozolomide alone, or radiochemotherapy with temozolomide, with the combination given to most patients. The week-35 safety follow-up took place at visit V12, and the week-47 end of study took place at visit V13. Peripheral blood was drawn at six visits: V03 (baseline), V05, V07, V10, V12 and V13. Longitudinal TCRB deep sequencing was done for fewer than 30 treated patients, wherever samples were available for exploratory analyses.

The time point label of this sample denotes: week 35, safety follow-up. A 20-mer mutant IDH1 peptide at 300 micrograms in Montanide made up each vaccine dose, which was injected subcutaneously together with topical imiquimod. Patients received eight vaccinations in weeks 1, 3, 5, 7, 11, 15, 19 and 23, corresponding to visits V03 through V10. Newly diagnosed WHO grade 3 or 4 IDH1-mutant astrocytomas showing loss of nuclear ATRX were present in the donors. The samples were drawn from NOA16, a multicentre, single-arm, open-label phase I trial in Germany that tested a mutant IDH1 peptide vaccine in humans for the first time. The DNeasy Blood and Tissue Kit was used to extract genomic DNA from EDTA blood for TCRB sequencing. Library prep was done by the immunoSEQ multiplex PCR assay. The hsTCRB Kit was used according to the manufacturer's protocol to amplify rearranged TCR beta chain sequences. Sequencing of TCRB libraries was carried out on an Illumina MiSeq. Turning to the authors' computational methods: The proprietary platform of the kit vendor was used for demultiplexing, trimming and gene mapping. This immuneACCESS table, as held by TCRdb, lists in-frame sequences with V and J called but not all clones. Of the missing ones, under half trace to an unresolved V gene in checked studies; the others have no known cause. That table is the source of V, J and clone size, and D and trimming were worked out from the DNA. The sample table records 43,000 or so clones; almost 95% of these occur just once. More than 2% of the sample is in the top ten clones.

Study-wide conclusions, independent of this receptor: Pseudoprogression appeared unrelated to alterations in the top peripheral T cell clonotypes detected by TCRB sequencing. Immune responses induced by the vaccine were seen in 90% to 95% of patients across multiple MHC alleles. Selection of PBMC samples for TCRB deep sequencing was based on availability. According to the authors, sample limitations meant that analyses of patient blood samples could not be reproduced.

This receptor was identified in a man aged 45-65 years with glioma. Sequenced material: PBMCs, taken from a glioma patient whose treatment included an IDH1 peptide vaccine.

CDR3 reads: CASSDSGGGSDSGNTIYF. The sequenced DNA: TGTGCCAGCAGTGACTCAGGGGGGGGCAGCGACTCTGGAAACACCATATATTTT. This receptor chain uses TRBV6-4 and TRBJ1-3; the best D guess is TRBD1, with 6 bases matching. The V end loses 0 bases and the J end loses 0 bases, and a stretch of 15 bases separates them. Its CDR3 holds 18 amino acids, cysteine through phenylalanine. The sequence is cut down to CDR3 DNA, 54 bases in frame from base 1. CDR1 MRHNA and CDR2 SNTAGT were looked up in the germline V gene.